This TCR beta chain originates from a study of T cell responses to AZD1222 COVID-19 vaccine. General study findings and limits: Clonal diversity was possibly underestimated; the donors were predominantly white British and more often female.

Only in-frame clones appear in the TCRdb table, and some are missing; sequencing was by immunoSEQ multiplex PCR. The sample records some 130,000 clones, around nine tenths being singletons. As regards this clone: The antigen remains undetermined.

V lost 6 bases, J lost 7 bases, and 5 bases stayed unmatched. The CDR3 has 13 amino acids. Germline CDR1 and CDR2: SGHAT and FQNNGV. The V and J genes are TRBV11-2 and TRBJ2-1; 8 positions match TRBD1. This material consisted of peripheral blood, taken on day 0 of AZD1222 vaccination. The sequence was obtained from an adult in good health. The CDR3 sequence is CASRAGGRNEQFF. In DNA form, the CDR3 reads TGTGCCAGCAGAGCAGGGGGCCGGAATGAGCAGTTCTTC.